The TCR beta chain under discussion was sequenced for a study of cytomegalovirus exposure and HLA in healthy donors. As regards this clone: Its specificity is unknown.

The CDR3 runs 11 residues. Trimming left V 1 base short and J 7 bases short, with 4 bases between. CDR1 and CDR2 (germline): MNHNS, SASEGT. The PCR contained 60 Vbeta and 13 Jbeta primers. Produced via immunoSEQ multiplex PCR; TCRdb's table is partial and in-frame only. The table includes around 140,000 clones, approximately 70% detected once. Study-level findings and limits: A later analysis found common viral pathogens apparently linked to several of the most significant clusters. TCR beta sequences numbering under 20,000 were associated with HLA alleles at 0.05 false discovery rate in a later analysis.

This clonotype was sampled from a woman aged 55-70 years in good health and CMV-seropositive. Sequenced input: PBMCs. The chain combines TRBV6-1 with TRBJ1-1, with D hard to call. The CDR3: CASSEGVEAFF. CDR3 bases: TGTGCCAGCAGTGAAGGAGTTGAAGCTTTCTTT.